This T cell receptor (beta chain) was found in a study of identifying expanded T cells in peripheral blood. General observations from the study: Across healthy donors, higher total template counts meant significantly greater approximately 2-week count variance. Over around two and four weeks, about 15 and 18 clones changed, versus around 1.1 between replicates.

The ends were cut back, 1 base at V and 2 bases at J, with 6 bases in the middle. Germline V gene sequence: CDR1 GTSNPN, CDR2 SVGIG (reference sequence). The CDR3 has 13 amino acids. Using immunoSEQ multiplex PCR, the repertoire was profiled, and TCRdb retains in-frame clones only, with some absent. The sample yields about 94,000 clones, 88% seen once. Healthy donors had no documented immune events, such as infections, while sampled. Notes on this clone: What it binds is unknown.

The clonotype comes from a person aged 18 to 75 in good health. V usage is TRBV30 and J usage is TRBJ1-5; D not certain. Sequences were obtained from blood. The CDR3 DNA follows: TGTGCCTGGAGTGGACTCGGCAATCAGCCCCAGCATTTT. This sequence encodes CAWSGLGNQPQHF.